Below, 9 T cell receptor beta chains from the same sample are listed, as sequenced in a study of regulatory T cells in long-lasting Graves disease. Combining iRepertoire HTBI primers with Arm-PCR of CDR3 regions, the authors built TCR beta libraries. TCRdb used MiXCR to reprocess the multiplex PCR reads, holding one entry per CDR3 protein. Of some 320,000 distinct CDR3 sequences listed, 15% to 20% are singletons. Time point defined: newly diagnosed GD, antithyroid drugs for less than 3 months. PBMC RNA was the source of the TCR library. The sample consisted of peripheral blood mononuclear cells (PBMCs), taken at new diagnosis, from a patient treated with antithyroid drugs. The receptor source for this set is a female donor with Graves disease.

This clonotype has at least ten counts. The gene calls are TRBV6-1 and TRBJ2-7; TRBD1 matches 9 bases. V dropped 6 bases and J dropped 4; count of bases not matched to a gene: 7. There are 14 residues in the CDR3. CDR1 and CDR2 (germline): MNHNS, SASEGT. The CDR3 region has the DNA TGTGCCAGCAGCCAGGGACAGGGATTTTACGAGCAGTACTTC. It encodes CASSQGQGFYEQYF.

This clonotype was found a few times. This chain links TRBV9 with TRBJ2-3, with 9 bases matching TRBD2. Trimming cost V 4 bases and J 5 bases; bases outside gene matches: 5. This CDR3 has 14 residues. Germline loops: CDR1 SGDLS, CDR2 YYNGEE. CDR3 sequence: CASSIAGVQDTQYF. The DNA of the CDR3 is TGTGCCAGCAGCATAGCGGGGGTGCAAGATACGCAGTATTTT.

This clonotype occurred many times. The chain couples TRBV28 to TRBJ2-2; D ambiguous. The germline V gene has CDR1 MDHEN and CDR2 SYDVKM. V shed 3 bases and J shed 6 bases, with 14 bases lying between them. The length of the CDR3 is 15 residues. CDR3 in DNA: TGTGCCAGCAGTTTTCCGGGCATTCGGGCCGGGGAGCTGTTTTTT. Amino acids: CASSFPGIRAGELFF.

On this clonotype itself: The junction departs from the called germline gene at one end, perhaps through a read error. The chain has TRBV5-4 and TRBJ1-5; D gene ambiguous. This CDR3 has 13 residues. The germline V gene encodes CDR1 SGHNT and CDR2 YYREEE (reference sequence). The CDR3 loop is CASSPDSIQPQHF. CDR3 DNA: TGTGCCAGCAGTCCGGATAGCATTCAGCCCCAGCATTTT.

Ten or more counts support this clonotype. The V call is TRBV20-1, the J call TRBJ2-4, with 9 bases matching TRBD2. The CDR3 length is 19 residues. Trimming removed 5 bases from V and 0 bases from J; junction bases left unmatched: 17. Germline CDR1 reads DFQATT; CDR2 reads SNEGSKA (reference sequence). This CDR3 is CSAPPPGLATYLAKNIQYF. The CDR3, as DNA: TGCAGTGCTCCCCCCCCCGGACTAGCGACTTACTTAGCCAAAAACATTCAGTACTTC.

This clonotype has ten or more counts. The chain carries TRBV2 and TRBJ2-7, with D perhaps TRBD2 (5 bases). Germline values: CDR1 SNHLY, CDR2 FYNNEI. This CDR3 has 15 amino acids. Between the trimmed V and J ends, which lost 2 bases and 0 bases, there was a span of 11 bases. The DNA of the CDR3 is TGTGCCAGCAGTGAATTAGCGCCGAGCTCCTACGAGCAGTACTTC. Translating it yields CASSELAPSSYEQYF.

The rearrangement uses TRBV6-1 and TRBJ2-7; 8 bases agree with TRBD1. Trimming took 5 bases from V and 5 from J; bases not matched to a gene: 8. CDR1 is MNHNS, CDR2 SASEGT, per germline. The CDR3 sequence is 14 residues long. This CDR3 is CASSTTSGGHEQYF. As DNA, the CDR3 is TGTGCCAGCAGTACCACCTCAGGGGGCCACGAGCAGTACTTC.

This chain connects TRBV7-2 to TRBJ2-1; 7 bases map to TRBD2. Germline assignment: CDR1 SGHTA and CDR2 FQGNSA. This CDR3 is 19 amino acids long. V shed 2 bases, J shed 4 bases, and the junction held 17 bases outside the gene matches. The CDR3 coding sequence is TGTGCCAGCAGCTTAATCTCTGGGTGGGGAACTAGCGTATACAATGAGCAGTTCTTC. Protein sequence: CASSLISGWGTSVYNEQFF.

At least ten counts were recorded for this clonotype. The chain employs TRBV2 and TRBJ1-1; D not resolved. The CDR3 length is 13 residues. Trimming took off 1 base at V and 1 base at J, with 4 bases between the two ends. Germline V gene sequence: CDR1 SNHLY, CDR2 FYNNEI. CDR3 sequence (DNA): TGTGCCAGCAGTGAAGACAGGAACACTGAAGCTTTCTTT. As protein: CASSEDRNTEAFF.